What follows are 13 T cell receptor beta chains derived from one specimen sequenced in a study of post-analysis software for immune sequencing data. These TCRs are of unknown antigen specificity. Prepared TCR beta cDNA libraries contained unique molecular identifiers. TCRdb recomputed calls from the PCR reads with MiXCR, one row per CDR3 protein. The table has 250,000 to 300,000 distinct CDR3 sequences, 36% seen once. Whole-study findings and limits: There were about 5 TRBV segments more frequent in patients than controls, and TRBV5-6, TRBV5-1 and TRBV20-1 were among them.

The specimen was blood. The origin of the receptors is a girl aged 10-17 years with multiple sclerosis.

Note on this clonotype: A much larger clone differs from this one at a single base, so this may be a read error. The rearrangement joins TRBV7-3 to TRBJ2-1; 8 bases agree with TRBD2. The CDR3 runs 15 residues. Germline V gene sequence: CDR1 SGHTA, CDR2 FQGTGA. Here the CDR3 reads CASSLTPGLVGEQFF. In DNA, the CDR3 is TGTGCCAGCAGCCTAACCCCGGGACTAGTAGGCGAGCAGTTCTTC.

The chain uses TRBV3-1 and TRBJ1-1; D remains ambiguous. V was shortened by 5 bases and J by 0 bases, with 7 bases between the two germline ends. Per germline, CDR1 LGHDT and CDR2 YNNKEL (reference sequence). The CDR3 has 13 amino acids. The CDR3 DNA is TGTGCCAGCAGCACCTCCATGAACACTGAAGCTTTCTTT. This translates into CASSTSMNTEAFF.

This clonotype was found many times. The chain uses TRBV28 and TRBJ1-2; D not certain. Germline CDR1 and CDR2: MDHEN and SYDVKM. The CDR3 sequence is 15 residues long. Deletions cut 5 bases from V and 0 bases from J, with 13 bases between. This CDR3 is CASSPGPVANYGYTF. The CDR3 nucleotides read TGTGCCAGCAGTCCTGGACCGGTAGCTAACTATGGCTACACCTTC.

This clonotype showed up many times. The J gene is TRBJ2-5, the V gene TRBV15, with unresolved D. V was clipped by 1 base and J by 0 bases, with 6 bases between them. Germline V gene data show CDR1 as LNHNV and CDR2 as YYDKDF (reference sequence). The length of the CDR3 is 14 residues. The CDR3 loop is CATSRGVHQETQYF. CDR3 nucleotide sequence: TGTGCCACCAGCAGAGGAGTGCACCAAGAGACCCAGTACTTC.

At least ten counts were recorded for this clonotype. This chain links TRBV19 with TRBJ2-1, with 8 positions matching TRBD1. The V gene end was trimmed by 9 bases and the J gene end by 1 base; junction bases not matched to a gene: 2. CDR3 length: 13 amino acids. Germline-derived CDR1 and CDR2 are LNHDA and SQIVND (reference sequence). As DNA, the CDR3 is TGTGCCAGCCGACAGGGGTCCTACAATGAGCAGTTCTTC. It is translated as CASRQGSYNEQFF.

V usage is TRBV7-2 and J usage is TRBJ2-5; D may match TRBD1 or TRBD2 (5 bases each). V was clipped by 5 bases and J by 11 bases, with 27 bases between them. CDR1 SGHTA and CDR2 FQGNSA come from the germline V gene. This CDR3 is 16 amino acids long. The CDR3 nucleotides are TGTGCCAGCAGCCCGAGGGGCGGGCTAGTCTACAATGAGCAGTACTTC. Translation gives CASSPRGGLVYNEQYF.

There are a few counts of this clonotype. In DNA, the CDR3 is TGTGCCAGCTCAAGAGCGGGGGGGCCGTCAGATACGCAGTATTTT. As protein: CASSRAGGPSDTQYF. V and J are TRBV18 and TRBJ2-3, with TRBD2 matching over 10 bases. The germline V gene encodes CDR1 KGHSH and CDR2 LQKENI. CDR3 length equals 15 residues. V was pared by 5 bases and J by 4 bases, with 6 bases of the junction left unmatched.

In this sample, this clonotype turned up many times. The CDR3 bases are TGCGCCAGCAGCCAAGATTTGGGCAGGGGAAACTATGGCTACACCTTC. It encodes CASSQDLGRGNYGYTF. The chain couples TRBV4-1 to TRBJ1-2, with a tentative D call TRBD1 (6 bases). V lost 0 bases to trimming and J lost 2 bases, with 13 bases between them. Germline loops: CDR1 MGHRA, CDR2 YSYEKL. The length of the CDR3 is 16 residues.

In this sample, this clonotype turned up many times. The chain combines TRBV20-1 with TRBJ1-2; D call uncertain. Trimming shortened V by 6 bases and J by 6 bases, and 17 bases separated the two germline ends. The length of the CDR3 is 13 residues. Germline CDR1 and CDR2: DFQATT and SNEGSKA (reference sequence). CDR3 loop: CSARFRATNGYTF. The CDR3 DNA is TGCAGTGCGCGGTTTAGGGCCACCAATGGCTACACCTTC.

Ten or more counts support this clonotype. This chain uses TRBV29-1 with TRBJ1-2, with TRBD1 matching 7 bases. Germline CDR1 and CDR2: SQVTM and ANQGSEA. The CDR3 loop spans 16 amino acids. Trimming cost V 4 bases and J 2 bases; bases outside gene matches: 13. Here the CDR3 DNA reads TGCAGCGTTGGGGGGGGGACAGCCTCAACGAACTATGGCTACACCTTC. This gives the protein CSVGGGTASTNYGYTF.

This clonotype was seen repeatedly, ten times or more. The rearrangement uses TRBV2 and TRBJ2-5, with TRBD2 matching 11 bases. From germline, CDR1 is SNHLY and CDR2 FYNNEI. V lost 7 bases, J lost 0 bases, and 7 bases stayed unmatched. The CDR3 runs 16 residues. The CDR3: CASTETSGAYQETQYF. The CDR3 DNA follows: TGTGCCAGCACCGAGACTAGCGGGGCCTACCAAGAGACCCAGTACTTC.

This clonotype was counted ten times or more. V is TRBV12-3 or TRBV12-4 and J is TRBJ1-2; maybe TRBD1 (5 bases). The V and J ends lost 9 bases and 6 bases respectively, with 17 bases between them. The CDR3 runs to 13 residues. CDR3 protein: CASRGGAPDGYTF. The CDR3 DNA is TGTGCCAGTCGAGGTGGGGCGCCGGATGGCTACACCTTC.

This clonotype was counted only a few times. The chain links TRBV11-2 to TRBJ2-3; no reliable D call. V was trimmed by 11 bases and J by 0 bases, leaving 15 bases between them. Per germline, CDR1 SGHAT and CDR2 FQNNGV. The CDR3 loop spans 14 amino acids. CDR3: CAGSSTTSTDTQYF. In DNA, the CDR3 is TGTGCCGGTAGCTCGACAACTAGCACAGATACGCAGTATTTT.